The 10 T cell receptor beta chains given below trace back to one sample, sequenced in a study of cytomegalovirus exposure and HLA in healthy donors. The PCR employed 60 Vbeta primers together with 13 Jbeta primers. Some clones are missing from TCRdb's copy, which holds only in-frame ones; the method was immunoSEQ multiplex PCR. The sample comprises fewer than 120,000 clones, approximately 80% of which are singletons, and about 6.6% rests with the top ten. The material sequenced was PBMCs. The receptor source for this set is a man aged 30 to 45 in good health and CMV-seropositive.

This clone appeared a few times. CDR3 sequence: CASSYSMPSEETQYF. The CDR3 nucleotides read TGTGCCAGCAGTTACTCGATGCCTAGCGAAGAGACCCAGTACTTC. The chain is built from TRBV6-6 and TRBJ2-5, with a tentative D call TRBD2 (6 bases). This CDR3 spans 15 amino acids. Germline CDR1 reads MNHNY; CDR2 reads SVGAGI (reference sequence). The V end lost 0 bases, the J end lost 3 bases, and 11 bases lay between the germline ends.

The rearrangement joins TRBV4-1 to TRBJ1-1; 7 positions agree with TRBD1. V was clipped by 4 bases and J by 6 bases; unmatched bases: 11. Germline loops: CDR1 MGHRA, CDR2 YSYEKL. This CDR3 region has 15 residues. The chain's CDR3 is CASSPRQGREAEAFF. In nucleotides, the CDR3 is TGCGCCAGCAGCCCCCGACAGGGTAGGGAGGCTGAAGCTTTCTTT.

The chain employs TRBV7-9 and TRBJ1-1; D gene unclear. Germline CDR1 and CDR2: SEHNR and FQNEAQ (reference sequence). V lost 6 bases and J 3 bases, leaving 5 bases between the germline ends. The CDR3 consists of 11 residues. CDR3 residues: CASSPYTEAFF. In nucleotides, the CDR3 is TGTGCCAGCAGTCCCTACACTGAAGCTTTCTTT.

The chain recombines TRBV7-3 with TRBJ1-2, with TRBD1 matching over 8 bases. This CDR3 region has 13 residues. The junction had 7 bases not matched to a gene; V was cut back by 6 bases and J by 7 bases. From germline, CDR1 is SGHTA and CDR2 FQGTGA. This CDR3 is CASSPGQGFGYTF. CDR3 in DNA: TGTGCCAGCAGTCCTGGACAGGGATTTGGCTACACCTTC.

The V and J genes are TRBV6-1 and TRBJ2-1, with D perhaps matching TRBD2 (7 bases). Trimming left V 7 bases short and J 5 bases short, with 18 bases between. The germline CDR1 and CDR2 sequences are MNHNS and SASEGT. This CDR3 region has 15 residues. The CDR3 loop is CASTFTPGGHNEQFF. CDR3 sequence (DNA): TGTGCCAGCACCTTCACACCCGGGGGGCACAATGAGCAGTTCTTC.

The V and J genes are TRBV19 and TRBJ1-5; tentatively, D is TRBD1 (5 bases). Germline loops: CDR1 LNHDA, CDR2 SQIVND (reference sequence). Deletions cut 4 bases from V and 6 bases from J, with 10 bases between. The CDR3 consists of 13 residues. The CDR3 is CASSKPGGQPQHF. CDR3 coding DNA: TGTGCCAGTAGTAAACCGGGGGGTCAGCCCCAGCATTTT.

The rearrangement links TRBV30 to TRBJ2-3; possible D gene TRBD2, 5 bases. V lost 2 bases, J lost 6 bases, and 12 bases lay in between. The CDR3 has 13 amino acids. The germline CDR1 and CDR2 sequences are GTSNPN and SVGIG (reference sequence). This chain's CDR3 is CAWSLWTGDTQYF. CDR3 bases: TGTGCCTGGAGTTTGTGGACTGGTGATACGCAGTATTTT.

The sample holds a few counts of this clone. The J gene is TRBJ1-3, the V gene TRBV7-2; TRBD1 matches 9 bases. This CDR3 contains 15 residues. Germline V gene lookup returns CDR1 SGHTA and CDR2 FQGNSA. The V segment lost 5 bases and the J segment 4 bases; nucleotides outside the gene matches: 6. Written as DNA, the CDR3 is TGTGCCAGCAGCCCCCCGGGACAGGGAGGAAACACCATATATTTT. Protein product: CASSPPGQGGNTIYF.

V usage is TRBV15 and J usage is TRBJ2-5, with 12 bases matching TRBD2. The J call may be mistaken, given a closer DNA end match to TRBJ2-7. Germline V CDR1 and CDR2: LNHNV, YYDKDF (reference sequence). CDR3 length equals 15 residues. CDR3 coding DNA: TGTGCCACCAGCGGCAGGACTAGCGGGGCATACGAGCAGTACTTC. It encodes CATSGRTSGAYEQYF.

In DNA, the CDR3 is TGTGCCAGCAGCCCCCAGGCAGGGGGCTTTGTCGACGAGCAGTACTTC. Its protein product is CASSPQAGGFVDEQYF. The chain recombines TRBV7-2 with TRBJ2-7, with 8 bases aligning to TRBD1. After removal of 5 bases from V and 5 bases from J, the junction contained 14 bases not matched to a gene. CDR3 length equals 16 residues. From germline, CDR1 is SGHTA and CDR2 FQGNSA.